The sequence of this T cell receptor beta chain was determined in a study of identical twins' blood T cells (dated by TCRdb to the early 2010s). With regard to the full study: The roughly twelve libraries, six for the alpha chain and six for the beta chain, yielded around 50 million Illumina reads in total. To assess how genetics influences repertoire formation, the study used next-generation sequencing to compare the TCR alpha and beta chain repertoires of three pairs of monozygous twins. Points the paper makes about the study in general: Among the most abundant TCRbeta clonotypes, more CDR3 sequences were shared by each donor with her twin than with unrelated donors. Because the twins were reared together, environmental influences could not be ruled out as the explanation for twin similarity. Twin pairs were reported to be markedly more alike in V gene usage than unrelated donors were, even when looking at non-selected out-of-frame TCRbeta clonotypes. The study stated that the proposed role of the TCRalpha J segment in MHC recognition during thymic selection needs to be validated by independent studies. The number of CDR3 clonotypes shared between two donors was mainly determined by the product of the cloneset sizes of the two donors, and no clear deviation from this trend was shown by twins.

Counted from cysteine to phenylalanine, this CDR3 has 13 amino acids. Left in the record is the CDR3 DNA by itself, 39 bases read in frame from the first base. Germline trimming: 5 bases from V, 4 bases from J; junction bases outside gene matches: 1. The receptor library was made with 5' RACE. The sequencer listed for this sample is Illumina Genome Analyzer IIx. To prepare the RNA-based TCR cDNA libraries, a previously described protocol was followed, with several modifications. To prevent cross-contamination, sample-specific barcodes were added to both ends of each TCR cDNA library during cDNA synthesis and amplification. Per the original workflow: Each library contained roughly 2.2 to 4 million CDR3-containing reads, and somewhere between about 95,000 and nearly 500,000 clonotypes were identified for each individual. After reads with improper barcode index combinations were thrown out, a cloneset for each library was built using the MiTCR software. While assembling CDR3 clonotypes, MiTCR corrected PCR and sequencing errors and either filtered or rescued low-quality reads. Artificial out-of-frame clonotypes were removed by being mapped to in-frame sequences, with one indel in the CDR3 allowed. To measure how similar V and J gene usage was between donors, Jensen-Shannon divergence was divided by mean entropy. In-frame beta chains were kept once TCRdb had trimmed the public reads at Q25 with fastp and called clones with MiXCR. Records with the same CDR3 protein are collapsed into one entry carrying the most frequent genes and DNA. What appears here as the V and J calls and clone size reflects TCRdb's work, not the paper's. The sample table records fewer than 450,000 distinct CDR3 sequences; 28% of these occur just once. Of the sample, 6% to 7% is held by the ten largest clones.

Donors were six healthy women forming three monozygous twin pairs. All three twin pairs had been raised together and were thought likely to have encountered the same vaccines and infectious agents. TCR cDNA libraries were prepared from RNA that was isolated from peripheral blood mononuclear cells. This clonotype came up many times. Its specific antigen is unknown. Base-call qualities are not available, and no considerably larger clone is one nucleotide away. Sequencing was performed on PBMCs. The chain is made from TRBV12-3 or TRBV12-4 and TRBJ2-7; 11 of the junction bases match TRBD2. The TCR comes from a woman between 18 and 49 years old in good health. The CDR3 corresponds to CASSRTSGYEQYF. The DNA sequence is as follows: TGTGCCAGCAGTCGGACTAGCGGGTACGAGCAGTACTTC.